This T cell receptor beta chain was found in a study of spatial heterogeneity in lung cancer. Background on the study: The mean occurrence of each unique TCR and UMI combination in raw reads exceeded nine. Study-level points and caveats: Ubiquitous expanded tumor TCRs showed up in blood more at resection than follow-up.

In the case of this clonotype: Its specificity is unknown. One end of the junction fails to match germline, which may point to a read error.

Time point here: sample taken at primary tumor resection. Without sorting, whole RNA was sequenced from tumor, nontumor lung or frozen PBMC. A unique molecular identifier was attached to every TCR cDNA molecule. TCRdb fed the 5' RACE reads into MiXCR, producing one record per CDR3 protein. Found here are some 25,000 distinct CDR3 sequences, about 13% of them singletons; the top ten hold around 23%. The CDR3 covers 12 residues. The germline gives CDR1 SGHTA, CDR2 FQGNSA. This specimen was PBMCs, taken at surgery. The source of this sequence is a female donor with early-stage non-small cell lung cancer. The gene calls are TRBV7-2 and TRBJ2-7; 8 bases map to TRBD1. DNA of the CDR3: TGTGCCAGCAGCTCGTCTAGACAGGGGCTAAACTTC. Its translation: CASSSSRQGLNF. Based on the CDR3 plus reference TRBV7-2 and TRBJ2-7, the full variable domain is GAGVSQSPSNKVTEKGKDVELRCDPISGHTALYWYRQSLGQGLEFLIYFQGNSAPDKSGLPSDRFSAERTGGSVSTLTIQRTQQEDSAVYLCASSSSRQGLNFGPGTRLTVT.